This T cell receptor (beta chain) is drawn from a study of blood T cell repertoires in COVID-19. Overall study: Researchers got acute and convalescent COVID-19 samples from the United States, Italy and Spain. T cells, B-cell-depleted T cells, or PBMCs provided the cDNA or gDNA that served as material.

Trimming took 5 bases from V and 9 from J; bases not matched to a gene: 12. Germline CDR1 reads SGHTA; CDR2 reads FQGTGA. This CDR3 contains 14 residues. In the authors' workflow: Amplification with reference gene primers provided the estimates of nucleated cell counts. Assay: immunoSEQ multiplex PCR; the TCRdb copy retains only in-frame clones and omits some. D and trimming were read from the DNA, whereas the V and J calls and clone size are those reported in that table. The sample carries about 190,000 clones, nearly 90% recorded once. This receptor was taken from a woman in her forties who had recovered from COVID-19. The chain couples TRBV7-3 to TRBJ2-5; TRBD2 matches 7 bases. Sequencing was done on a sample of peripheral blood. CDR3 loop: CASSPGGYPGAQYF. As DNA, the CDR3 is TGTGCCAGCAGCCCCGGGGGGTACCCCGGGGCCCAGTACTTC.